The TCR beta chain under discussion was sequenced for a study of identical twins. From the 5' RACE reads, TCRdb called clonotypes with MiXCR, one entry per CDR3 protein. This table has around 690,000 distinct CDR3 sequences, 21% appearing once. The ends were cut back, 0 bases at V and 2 bases at J, with 12 bases in the middle. Germline CDR1 SGHRS, CDR2 YFSETQ. This CDR3 has 15 residues. This sample was shared with a second study, whose subject was T cells expressing NK-cell markers. As reported in that work: Eight donors were sequenced, seven testing HCMV-seropositive and one testing seronegative.

Sequenced: PBMCs. The clonotype comes from a woman aged 18 to 35 in good health. The chain employs TRBV5-1 and TRBJ2-7; a weak D match, TRBD2 (6 bases). CDR3 coding DNA: TGCGCCAGCAGCTTGGGTCCTAGCGCCGCCTACGAGCAGTACTTC. Its translation is CASSLGPSAAYEQYF.